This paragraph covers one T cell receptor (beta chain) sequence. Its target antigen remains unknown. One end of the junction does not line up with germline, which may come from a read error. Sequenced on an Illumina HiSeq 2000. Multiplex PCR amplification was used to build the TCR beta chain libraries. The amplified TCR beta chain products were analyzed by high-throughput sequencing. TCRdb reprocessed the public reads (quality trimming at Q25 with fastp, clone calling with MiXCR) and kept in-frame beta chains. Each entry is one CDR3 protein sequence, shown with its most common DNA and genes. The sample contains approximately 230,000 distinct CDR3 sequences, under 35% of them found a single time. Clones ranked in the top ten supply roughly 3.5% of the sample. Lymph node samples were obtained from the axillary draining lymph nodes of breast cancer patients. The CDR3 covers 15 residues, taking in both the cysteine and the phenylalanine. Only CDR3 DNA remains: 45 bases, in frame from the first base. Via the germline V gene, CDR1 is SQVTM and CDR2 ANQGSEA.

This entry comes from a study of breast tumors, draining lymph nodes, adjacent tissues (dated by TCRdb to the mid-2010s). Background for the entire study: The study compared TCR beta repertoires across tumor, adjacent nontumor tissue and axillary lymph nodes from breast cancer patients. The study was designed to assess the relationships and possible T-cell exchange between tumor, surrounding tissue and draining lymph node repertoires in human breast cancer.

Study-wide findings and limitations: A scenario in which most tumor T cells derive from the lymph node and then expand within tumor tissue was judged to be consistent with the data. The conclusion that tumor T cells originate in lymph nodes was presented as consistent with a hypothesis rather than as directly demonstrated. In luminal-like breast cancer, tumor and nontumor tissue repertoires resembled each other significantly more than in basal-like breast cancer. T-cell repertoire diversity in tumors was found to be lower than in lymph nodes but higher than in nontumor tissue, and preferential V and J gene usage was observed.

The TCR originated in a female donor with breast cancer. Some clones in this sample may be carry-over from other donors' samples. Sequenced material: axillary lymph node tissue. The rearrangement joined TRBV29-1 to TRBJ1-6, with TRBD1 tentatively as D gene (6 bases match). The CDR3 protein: CSVSDRGQGNSPHNF. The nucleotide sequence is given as TGCAGCGTTAGTGATCGGGGGCAGGGAAATTCACCCCATAACTTT.